The 30 T cell receptor beta chains given below trace back to one sample, sequenced in a study of blood T cells in healthy people across ages (dated by TCRdb to the mid-2010s). The library was generated by 5' RACE. The sequencing machine was an Illumina HiSeq 2500. A second about 7 to 11 cycle PCR used a sample-barcoded 5' primer and a J-beta primer mix. The raw public reads went through TCRdb reprocessing: fastp at Q25, MiXCR clone calling, in-frame beta chains kept. Merged by CDR3 protein, the rows form single entries marked with the most common genes and DNA. Here the sample has some 800,000 distinct CDR3 sequences; roughly 25% occur a single time. Around 3.6% of the sample is taken by the ten largest. The same sample was also used in a study of T cells of mothers and their children.

Sequenced sample: blood. All receptors derive from a boy between 5 and 17 years old in good health.

This clonotype was counted between two and nine times. The junction departs from germline at one end; a sequencing error may be responsible. This chain joins TRBV7-7 and TRBJ1-2; TRBD1 matches 7 bases. Germline CDR1 and CDR2: SSHAT and FNYEAQ (reference sequence). This CDR3 region has 16 residues. The CDR3 sequence: CASSRGGGQGVEGYTF. CDR3 DNA sequence: TGTGCTAGCAGCCGAGGAGGAGGGCAGGGGGTGGAAGGCTACACCTTC.

V is TRBV28 and J is TRBJ2-5; 9 nucleotides match TRBD1. Gene TRBJ2-7 matches the end of the DNA better, so the J call may be wrong. Germline CDR1 MDHEN, CDR2 SYDVKM. The CDR3 is made up of 15 amino acids. The CDR3 DNA sequence: TGTGCCAGCAGTTTATCGGGACAGGGCCGGAACGAGCAGTACTTC. This encodes CASSLSGQGRNEQYF.

This clonotype occurred a few times. The chain employs TRBV7-9 and TRBJ1-1; no clear D. CDR3 size: 11 residues. In germline, CDR1 is SEHNR, CDR2 FQNEAQ (reference sequence). V was cut by 5 bases and J by 10 bases, with 11 bases left in between. CDR3 sequence reads: CASSAGLIAFF. Here the CDR3 DNA reads TGTGCCAGCAGCGCCGGACTTATAGCTTTCTTT.

This clonotype turned up a few times. This chain links TRBV24-1 with TRBJ2-1; TRBD1 might be the D (6 bases). The germline V gene encodes CDR1 KGHDR and CDR2 SFDVKD. V was pared by 6 bases and J by 4 bases, with 21 bases between. The CDR3 consists of 17 residues. The DNA of the CDR3 is TGTGCCACCAGTCCCCAGGGTTCGAGGGGGTCTTACAATGAGCAGTTCTTC. Amino acid sequence: CATSPQGSRGSYNEQFF.

This clonotype was counted only a few times. The chain carries TRBV28 and TRBJ2-4, with TRBD2 matching 8 bases. V dropped 4 bases and J dropped 7; count of bases not matched to a gene: 9. The CDR3 is made up of 15 amino acids. Germline-derived CDR1 and CDR2 are MDHEN and SYDVKM. The CDR3 reads CASSYSGRGKNIQYF. For the CDR3, the DNA is TGTGCCAGCAGTTACTCCGGGAGGGGAAAGAACATTCAGTACTTC. Drawing the rest from reference TRBV28 and TRBJ2-4, the complete variable domain is DVKVTQSSRYLVKRTGEKVFLECVQDMDHENMFWYRQDPGLGLRLIYFSYDVKMKEKGDIPEGYSVSREKKERFSLILESASTNQTSMYLCASSYSGRGKNIQYFGAGTRLSVL.

The chain couples TRBV7-2 to TRBJ2-3; D is unresolved. The germline CDR1 and CDR2 sequences are SGHTA and FQGNSA. V shed 1 base and J shed 0 bases, with 8 bases lying between them. This CDR3 region has 15 residues. The CDR3 bases are TGTGCCAGCAGCTTAGTGGGGTACAGCACAGATACGCAGTATTTT. Amino acid sequence: CASSLVGYSTDTQYF.

As for this clonotype: Sequence at one end of the junction differs from germline and may be a read error. The chain uses TRBV9 and TRBJ2-5, with TRBD2 identical over 7 bases. In germline, CDR1 is SGDLS, CDR2 YYNGEE. This CDR3 is built from 14 residues. The CDR3: CASSPQSGRETQCF. The CDR3 DNA reads as TGTGCCAGCAGCCCTCAGTCGGGGAGGGAGACCCAGTGCTTC.

This clonotype was observed a handful of times. V and J are TRBV18 and TRBJ2-5, with D possibly matching TRBD1 (6 bases). This CDR3 has 14 residues. Germline CDR1 is KGHSH and CDR2 is LQKENI. V was shortened by 3 bases and J by 1 base, with 9 bases between the two germline ends. The CDR3: CASSPVTGQETQYF. The CDR3 region has the DNA TGTGCCAGCTCACCGGTGACAGGCCAAGAGACCCAGTACTTC.

The chain links TRBV7-8 to TRBJ2-3; D is tentatively TRBD1 or TRBD2 (5 bases each). CDR3 length equals 16 residues. Trimming took off 4 bases at V and 2 bases at J, with 16 bases between the two ends. Germline V CDR1 and CDR2: SGHVS, FQNEAQ. The CDR3 region is CASSSGPYGPTDTQYF. The CDR3 DNA reads TGTGCCAGCAGCTCGGGACCCTACGGCCCCACAGATACGCAGTATTTT.

This clonotype was seen a handful of times. The V gene is TRBV21-1, the J gene TRBJ1-6; the D segment call TRBD1 is taken from the table without a DNA check. TRBV21-1 constitutes a pseudogene. This CDR3 comprises 20 residues. The CDR3 DNA is TGTGCCAGCAGCAAACTTAAACGGGACAGGGGATGGGAGGGGATTACACCCCTCCACTTT. Its translation is CASSKLKRDRGWEGITPLHF.

This chain joins TRBV9 and TRBJ2-7, with 10 bases aligning to TRBD2. Germline V gene sequence: CDR1 SGDLS, CDR2 YYNGEE. CDR3 length equals 16 residues. The V and J ends lost 3 bases and 7 bases, in that order; junction bases with no gene match: 13. The DNA for the CDR3 is TGTGCCAGCAGCGAGCTTTCTAGCGGGGGACTTGCGGAGCAGTACTTC. Residues: CASSELSSGGLAEQYF. Drawing the rest from reference TRBV9 and TRBJ2-7, the complete variable domain is DSGVTQTPKHLITATGQRVTLRCSPRSGDLSVYWYQQSLDQGLQFLIQYYNGEERAKGNILERFSAQQFPDLHSELNLSSLELGDSALYFCASSELSSGGLAEQYFGPGTRLTVT.

This chain uses TRBV10-3 with TRBJ1-1; D is possibly TRBD1 (6 bases). Germline V gives CDR1 ENHRY, CDR2 SYGVKD. This CDR3 spans 14 amino acids. V lost 5 bases and J 0 bases, leaving 10 bases between the germline ends. CDR3 DNA: TGTGCCATCAGTTATACAGGGTTGAACACTGAAGCTTTCTTT. Protein: CAISYTGLNTEAFF.

The chain links TRBV4-1 to TRBJ2-6; D gene ambiguous. V lost 2 bases and J lost 3, with 5 bases in between. The CDR3 has 14 amino acids. Germline V CDR1 and CDR2: MGHRA, YSYEKL. CDR3 sequence reads: CASSQLGGANVLTF. Written as DNA, the CDR3 is TGCGCCAGCAGCCAACTCGGTGGGGCCAACGTCCTGACTTTC.

The sample holds a few counts of this clonotype. An end of the junction does not agree with germline; a read error may underlie this. The CDR3 sequence: CASSQDLASSYNERFF. DNA of the CDR3: TGCGCCAGCAGCCAAGACCTAGCGAGCTCCTACAATGAGCGGTTCTTC. This chain uses TRBV4-3 with TRBJ2-1, with D tentatively TRBD2 (6 bases). The CDR3 sequence is 16 residues long. CDR1 and CDR2 from the germline V gene are LGHNA and YSLEER.

This chain links TRBV28 with TRBJ2-1; 7 bases fit TRBD1. Germline V gives CDR1 MDHEN, CDR2 SYDVKM. Trimming removed 4 bases from V and 3 bases from J; junction bases left unmatched: 9. The length of the CDR3 is 16 residues. CDR3 DNA sequence: TGTGCCAGCAGTTCTGATACGGGACAGCTCTACAATGAGCAGTTCTTC. Protein: CASSSDTGQLYNEQFF.

This clonotype was picked up a small number of times. V usage is TRBV10-3 and J usage is TRBJ2-4; TRBD1 matches at 8 bases. V trimming: 2 bases; J trimming: 8 bases; junction bases outside the gene matches: 5. The V gene's germline CDR1 is ENHRY and CDR2 SYGVKD. The CDR3 is 14 residues long. The DNA of the CDR3 is TGTGCCATCAGTGAGGGACAGGGCTGGGACATTCAGTACTTC. Amino acids: CAISEGQGWDIQYF.

This clonotype was observed a few times. The germline gene is not matched at one end of the junction; a read error may be the cause. The chain uses TRBV10-3 and TRBJ2-2; D remains ambiguous. This CDR3 region has 13 residues. Germline V CDR1 and CDR2: ENHRY, SYGVKD. The CDR3 here is CAIRGGRTRELFF. CDR3 nucleotides: TGTGCCATCAGGGGCGGTCGCACCCGGGAGCTGTTTTTT.

This chain links TRBV28 with TRBJ1-3; 7 nucleotides match TRBD1. Looked up from germline, CDR1 is MDHEN and CDR2 is SYDVKM. V was pared by 2 bases and J by 3 bases, with 4 bases of the junction left unmatched. The CDR3 runs 15 residues. The DNA of the CDR3 is TGTGCCAGCAGTTTAAAGGGGGCAGGTGGAAACACCATATATTTT. Protein: CASSLKGAGGNTIYF.

This clonotype was picked up many times. The chain combines TRBV5-1 with TRBJ2-5, with 13 bases lining up with TRBD2. The V and J ends lost 4 bases and 4 bases, in that order; junction bases with no gene match: 13. The CDR3 runs 18 residues. Germline V CDR1 and CDR2: SGHRS, YFSETQ. In DNA form, the CDR3 reads TGCGCCAGCAGCGCCTCCCTACTAGCGGGAGGGCCTCTAGAGACCCAGTACTTC. Translated: CASSASLLAGGPLETQYF.

This clonotype was counted between two and nine times. This chain uses TRBV10-3 with TRBJ2-4, with TRBD2 as a possible D gene (5 bases). The length of the CDR3 is 15 residues. Germline V lookup: CDR1 ENHRY, CDR2 SYGVKD. V lost 4 bases, J lost 3 bases, and 13 bases lay in between. CDR3 region: CAISAPYEGKNIQYF. CDR3 coding DNA: TGTGCCATCAGTGCCCCCTATGAGGGCAAAAACATTCAGTACTTC.

This clonotype appeared a few times. The chain recombines TRBV18 with TRBJ1-4; perhaps TRBD1 as D (5 bases). The CDR3 runs 16 residues. Trimming cost V 0 bases and J 8 bases, with 16 bases left between them. Germline assignment: CDR1 KGHSH and CDR2 LQKENI. Written as DNA, the CDR3 is TGTGCCAGCTCACCACCAGGGACTGTCACGGGCGAAAAACTGTTTTTT. It specifies CASSPPGTVTGEKLFF.

The gene calls are TRBV23-1 and TRBJ1-4; D unresolved. TRBV23-1 is reported as an ORF; its role is uncertain. Trimming took off 2 bases at V and 8 bases at J, with 18 bases between the two ends. The CDR3 is 16 residues long. CDR3 in DNA: TGCGCCAGCAGTCAAGACCGAAAGACTTCTAGGGAAAAACTGTTTTTT. Its translation is CASSQDRKTSREKLFF.

The chain has TRBV20-1 and TRBJ2-7; unclear D gene. The end of the DNA is better explained by TRBJ2-5, so the J call may be wrong. Germline V gene lookup returns CDR1 DFQATT and CDR2 SNEGSKA (reference sequence). CDR3 length: 13 residues. Here the CDR3 DNA reads TGCAGTGCCAGACCAAACTACCAAGAGACCCAGTACTTC. It codes for CSARPNYQETQYF.

Only a few counts were recorded for this clonotype. V gene TRBV7-2 combines with J gene TRBJ1-2; 10 bases are shared with TRBD1. With 6 bases clipped from V and 7 bases from J, the junction kept 20 bases outside the gene matches. Germline V gives CDR1 SGHTA, CDR2 FQGNSA. This CDR3 is built from 18 residues. The CDR3 sequence: CASSIVDGTGVVTCGYTF. DNA for the CDR3: TGTGCCAGCAGTATTGTCGACGGGACAGGGGTCGTTACGTGTGGCTACACCTTC.

The CDR3, as DNA: TGTGCCAGCAGTTTAACAGGGGGTGGTAATGAAAAACTGTTTTTT. Encoded protein: CASSLTGGGNEKLFF. The chain links TRBV6-6 to TRBJ1-4, with 8 bases that match TRBD1. CDR3 length: 15 amino acids. V trimming: 4 bases; J trimming: 4 bases; junction bases outside the gene matches: 5. CDR1 is MNHNY and CDR2 is SVGAGI in the germline V gene (reference sequence).

The chain is built from TRBV5-5 and TRBJ2-7; maybe TRBD2 (5 bases). V shed 4 bases and J shed 6 bases, with 20 bases lying between them. The CDR3 loop spans 15 amino acids. CDR1 SGHKS and CDR2 YYEKEE come from the germline V gene (reference sequence). Here the CDR3 reads CASSPQPRVEGEQYF. CDR3 DNA: TGTGCCAGCAGCCCCCAACCGCGGGTGGAAGGCGAGCAGTACTTC. Looking up the rest from reference TRBV5-5 and TRBJ2-7 gives the full variable domain: DAGVTQSPTHLIKTRGQQVTLRCSPISGHKSVSWYQQVLGQGPQFIFQYYEKEERGRGNFPDRFSARQFPNYSSELNVNALLLGDSALYLCASSPQPRVEGEQYFGPGTRLTVT.

The sample holds a few counts of this clonotype. The rearrangement uses TRBV7-9 and TRBJ2-5, with 7 bases matching TRBD2. The better agreement between TRBJ2-7 and the DNA end casts doubt on the J call. Germline CDR1 is SEHNR and CDR2 is FQNEAQ (reference sequence). CDR3 length equals 15 residues. CDR3 nucleotides: TGTGCCAGCAGCCCCCCTAGCGGATCCTCCTACGAGCAGTACTTC. Translating gives CASSPPSGSSYEQYF.

This clonotype has only one observation. The J gene is TRBJ2-1, the V gene TRBV6-4, with 9 bases aligning to TRBD2. Looked up from germline, CDR1 is MRHNA and CDR2 is SNTAGT. The CDR3 is made up of 16 amino acids. With 1 base clipped from V and 4 bases from J, the junction kept 5 bases outside the gene matches. The chain's CDR3 is CASSDFASGEYNEQFF. DNA for the CDR3: TGTGCCAGCAGTGACTTCGCTAGCGGGGAATACAATGAGCAGTTCTTC.

The chain employs TRBV6-5 and TRBJ1-1, with a tentative D call TRBD1 (5 bases). Germline CDR1 is MNHEY and CDR2 is SVGAGI. The CDR3 spans 12 residues. V was cut by 8 bases and J by 3 bases, with 10 bases left in between. CDR3 amino acids: CASYRGDTEAFF. CDR3 bases: TGTGCCAGCTACCGGGGGGACACTGAAGCTTTCTTT.

The gene calls are TRBV14 and TRBJ2-7; 7 bases align to TRBD2. The length of the CDR3 is 14 residues. V shed 2 bases and J 3 bases; nucleotides not matched to a gene: 4. Germline loops: CDR1 SGHDN, CDR2 FVKESK. The CDR3 DNA reads as TGTGCCAGCAGCCAATCCCCGGGGGGCTACGAGCAGTACTTC. Protein sequence: CASSQSPGGYEQYF.